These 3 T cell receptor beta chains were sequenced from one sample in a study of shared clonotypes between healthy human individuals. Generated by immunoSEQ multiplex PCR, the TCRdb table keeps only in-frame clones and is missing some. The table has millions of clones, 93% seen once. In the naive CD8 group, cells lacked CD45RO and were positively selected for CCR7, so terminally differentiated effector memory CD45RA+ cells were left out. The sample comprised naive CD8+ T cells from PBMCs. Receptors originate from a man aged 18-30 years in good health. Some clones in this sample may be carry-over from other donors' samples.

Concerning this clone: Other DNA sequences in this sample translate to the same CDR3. The CDR3 DNA follows: TGTGCCAGCAGTGAAAATGCAGGGGTCTATGGCTACACCTTC. This translates into CASSENAGVYGYTF. V gene TRBV6-1 combines with J gene TRBJ1-2, with a weak D call TRBD1 (6 bases). The CDR3 extends over 14 amino acids. Trimming removed 2 bases at V and 4 bases at J, with 11 bases between. Germline CDR1 MNHNS, CDR2 SASEGT.

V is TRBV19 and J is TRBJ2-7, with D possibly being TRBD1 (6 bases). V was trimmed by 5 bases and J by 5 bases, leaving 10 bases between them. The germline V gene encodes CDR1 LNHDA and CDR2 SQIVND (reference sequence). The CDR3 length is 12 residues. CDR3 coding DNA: TGTGCCAGTAGTGCCCACAGGGACGAGCAGTACTTC. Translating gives CASSAHRDEQYF.

The CDR3 loop is CASRGQLNTEAFF. CDR3 nucleotides: TGTGCCAGCAGGGGACAGCTGAACACTGAAGCTTTCTTT. The chain carries TRBV6-1 and TRBJ1-1, with 7 bases fitting TRBD1. The CDR3 has 13 amino acids. Trimming at V came to 6 bases and at J to 0 bases, leaving 1 base not matched to a gene. The germline gives CDR1 MNHNS, CDR2 SASEGT.